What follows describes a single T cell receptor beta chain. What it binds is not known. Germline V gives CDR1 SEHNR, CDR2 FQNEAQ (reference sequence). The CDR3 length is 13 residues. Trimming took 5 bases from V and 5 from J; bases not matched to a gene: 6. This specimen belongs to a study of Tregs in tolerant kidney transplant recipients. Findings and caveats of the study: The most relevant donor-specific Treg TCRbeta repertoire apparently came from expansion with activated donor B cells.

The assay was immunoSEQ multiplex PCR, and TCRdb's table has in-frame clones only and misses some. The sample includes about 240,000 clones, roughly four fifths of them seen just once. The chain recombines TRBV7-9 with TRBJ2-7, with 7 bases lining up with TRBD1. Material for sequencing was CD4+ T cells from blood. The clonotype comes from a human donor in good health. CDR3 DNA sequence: TGTGCCAGCAGCCACAACAGGGGAAACGAGCAGTACTTC. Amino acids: CASSHNRGNEQYF.